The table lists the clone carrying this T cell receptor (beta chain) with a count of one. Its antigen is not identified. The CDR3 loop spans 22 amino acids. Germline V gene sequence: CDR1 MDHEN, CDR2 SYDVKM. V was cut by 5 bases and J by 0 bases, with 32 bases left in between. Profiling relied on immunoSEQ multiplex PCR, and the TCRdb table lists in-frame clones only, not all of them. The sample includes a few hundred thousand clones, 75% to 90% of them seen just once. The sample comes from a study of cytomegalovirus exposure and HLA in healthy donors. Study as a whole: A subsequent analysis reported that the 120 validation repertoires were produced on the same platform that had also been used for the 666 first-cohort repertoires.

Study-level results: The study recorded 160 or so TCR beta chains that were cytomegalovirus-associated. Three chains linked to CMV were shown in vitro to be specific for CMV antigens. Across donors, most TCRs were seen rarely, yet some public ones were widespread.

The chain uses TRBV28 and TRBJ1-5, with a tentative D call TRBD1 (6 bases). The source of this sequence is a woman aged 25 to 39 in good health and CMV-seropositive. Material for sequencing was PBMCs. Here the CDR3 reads CASSTNSPDRRGEFFSNQPQHF. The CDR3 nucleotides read TGTGCCAGCAGTACTAACTCCCCTGACAGGAGGGGGGAATTCTTTAGCAATCAGCCCCAGCATTTT.